This TCR beta chain was captured by sequencing in a study of T cell responses to AZD1222 COVID-19 vaccine. As for this clone: Its target is not known.

Broader study findings: Repertoires were collected only later (after the peak T cell response had occurred). Two doses of AZD1222 preceded a rise in Spike-specific TCR breadth and depth.

Here immunoSEQ multiplex PCR was the method, and the copy in TCRdb shows in-frame clones only, minus some. The repertoire consists of some 130,000 clones, with around 90% occurring once and the leading ten covering just under 6.5%. Specimen: peripheral blood, collected on day 0 of AZD1222 vaccination. This receptor was taken from an adult in good health.

The CDR3 nucleotides read TGTGCCAGCTCACAGGGCCCCGACAGCTACTATGGCTACACCTTC. Translating it yields CASSQGPDSYYGYTF. V is TRBV18 and J is TRBJ1-2, with a possible D match to TRBD1 (5 bases). The CDR3 is 15 amino acids. Germline V gives CDR1 KGHSH, CDR2 LQKENI. V was pared by 4 bases and J by 3 bases, with 15 bases between.